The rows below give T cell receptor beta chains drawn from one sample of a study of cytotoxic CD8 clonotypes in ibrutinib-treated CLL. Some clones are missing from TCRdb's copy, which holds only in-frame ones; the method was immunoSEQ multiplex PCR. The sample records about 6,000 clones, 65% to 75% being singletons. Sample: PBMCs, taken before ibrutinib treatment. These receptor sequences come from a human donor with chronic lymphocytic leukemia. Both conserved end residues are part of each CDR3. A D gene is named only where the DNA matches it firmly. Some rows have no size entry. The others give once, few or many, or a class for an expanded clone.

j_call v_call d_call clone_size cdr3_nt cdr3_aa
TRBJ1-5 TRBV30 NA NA TGTGCCTGGAGTGTACCCGTGGGGGTACAGCCCCAGCATTTT CAWSVPVGVQPQHF
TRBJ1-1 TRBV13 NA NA TGTGCCAGCAGCTCCCTTCGCACGGGGGGCTATGCTTTCTTT CASSSLRTGGYAFF
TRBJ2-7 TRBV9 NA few TGTGCCAGCAGCGTAGTACAGGGTCCCTTCGGGGAGCAGTACTTC CASSVVQGPFGEQYF
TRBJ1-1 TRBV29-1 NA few TGCAGCGTTGAAGTCGTCACTGAAGCTTTCTTT CSVEVVTEAFF
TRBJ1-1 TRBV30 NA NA TGTGCCGGGTCCCAGGGTGGGGCTGAAGCTTTCTTT CAGSQGGAEAFF
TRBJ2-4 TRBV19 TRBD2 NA TGTGCCAGTAGTTCTCGGACTAGCGGGGTAGCCAAAAACATTCAGTACTTC CASSSRTSGVAKNIQYF
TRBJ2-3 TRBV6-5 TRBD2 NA TGTGCCAGCAGTTACTCGATGACACTAGCGGGAGGTACGCAGTATTTT CASSYSMTLAGGTQYF
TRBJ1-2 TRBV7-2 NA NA TGTGCCAGCAGCTCCATGGGAGGCTACACCTTC CASSSMGGYTF
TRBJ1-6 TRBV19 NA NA TGTGCCAGTAGTTTCTCTACCGTCCCATCCCTCCACTTT CASSFSTVPSLHF
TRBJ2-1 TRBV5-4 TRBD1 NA TGTGCCAGCAGCCAACGGGACAGGGGGGAGGATGAGCAGTTCTTC CASSQRDRGEDEQFF
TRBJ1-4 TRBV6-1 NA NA TGTGCCAGCAGGCCCGGGAAAGGGGGGGAAAAACTGTTTTTT CASRPGKGGEKLFF
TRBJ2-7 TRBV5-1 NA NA TGCGCCAGCAGAACCTCAAGACTTCCCGGGGGCGAGCAGTACTTC CASRTSRLPGGEQYF
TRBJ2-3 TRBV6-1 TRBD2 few TGTGCCAGCACCTTAGCGGGAGGGTTCACAGATACGCAGTATTTT CASTLAGGFTDTQYF
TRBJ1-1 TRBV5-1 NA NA TGCGCCAGCAGTTCCGGACCGCCGGAAGCTTTCTTT CASSSGPPEAFF
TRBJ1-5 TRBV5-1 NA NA TGCGCCAGCAGCTTGGACAGTACCAATCAGCCCCAGCATTTT CASSLDSTNQPQHF
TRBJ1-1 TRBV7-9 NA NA TGTGCCAGCAGCTTAGAAGGGGACACTGAAGCTTTCTTT CASSLEGDTEAFF
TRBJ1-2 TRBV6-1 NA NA TGTGCCAGCAGTGAAGCGCTCGGGCAGCCATATGGCTACACCTTC CASSEALGQPYGYTF
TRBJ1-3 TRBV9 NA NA TGTGCCAGCAGCGTAGCTTCGGGGCACAGGGCTGGAAACACCATATATTTT CASSVASGHRAGNTIYF
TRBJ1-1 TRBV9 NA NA TGTGCCAGCAGCGTAGAGACGTTCATGAACACTGAAGCTTTCTTT CASSVETFMNTEAFF
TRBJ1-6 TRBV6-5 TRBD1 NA TGTGCCAGCAGTTACTCGAGGGGACAGGTTAATTCACCCCTCCACTTT CASSYSRGQVNSPLHF
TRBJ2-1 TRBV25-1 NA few TGTGCCAGCAGTGAAATCTCCTCCAATGAGCAGTTCTTC CASSEISSNEQFF
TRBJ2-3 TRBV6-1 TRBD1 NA TGTGCCAGCAGCCGGGACAGAACCACAGATACGCAGTATTTT CASSRDRTTDTQYF
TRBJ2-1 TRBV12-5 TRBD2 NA TGTGCTAGTGGTTTGGATCTTGGACTAGCGGGAATTATTGAGCAGTTCTTC CASGLDLGLAGIIEQFF
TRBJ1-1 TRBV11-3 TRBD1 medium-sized TGTGCCAGCAGCTTATCATGGACAGGGGAGTTTGTGAACACTGAAGCTTTCTTT CASSLSWTGEFVNTEAFF
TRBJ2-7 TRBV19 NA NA TGTGCCAGTAGTACCGCTGCCGAGCAGTACTTC CASSTAAEQYF
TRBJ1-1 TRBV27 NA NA TGTGCCAGCAGTCCGGGTAGCACTGAAGCTTTCTTT CASSPGSTEAFF
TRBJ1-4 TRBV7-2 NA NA TGTGCCAGCAGCTCCCAGCGGGATACTCGAGATGAAAAACTGTTTTTT CASSSQRDTRDEKLFF
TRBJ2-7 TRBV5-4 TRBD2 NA TGTGCCAGCAGCTTGCGGGAGGGCTACGAGCAGTACTTC CASSLREGYEQYF
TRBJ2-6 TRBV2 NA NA TGTGCCAGCAGTCCGGAGGGTCAGTCTGGGGCCAACGTCCTGACTTTC CASSPEGQSGANVLTF
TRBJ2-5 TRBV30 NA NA TGTGCCTGGGGAGGGGGGGCGCCTGAGACCCAGTACTTC CAWGGGAPETQYF
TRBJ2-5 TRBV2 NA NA TGTGCCAGCAGTGTCGACTCCCGGGGGACCCAGTACTTC CASSVDSRGTQYF
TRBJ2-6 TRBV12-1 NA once TGTGCCAGCAGCCAACTTACTGTTAGGACAAGTCGGGCCAACGTCCTGACTTTC CASSQLTVRTSRANVLTF
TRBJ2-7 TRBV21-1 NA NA TGTGCCAGGGCTGGGACTAGCGGGGGCTACGAGCAGTACTTC CARAGTSGGYEQYF
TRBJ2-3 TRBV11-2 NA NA TGTGCCAGCAGCTTAGATCTAGCCCCCATCATTTATTTT CASSLDLAPIIYF
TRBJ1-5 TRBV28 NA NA TGTGCCAGCACAGAGGGCAATCAGCCCCAGCATTTT CASTEGNQPQHF
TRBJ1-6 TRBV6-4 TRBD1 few TGTGCCAGCACCCCGTTATCAGGGGGCAATTCACCCCTCCACTTT CASTPLSGGNSPLHF
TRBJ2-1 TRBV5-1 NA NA TGCGCCAGCAGCTTGGAGACAGAAGAGCAGTTCTTC CASSLETEEQFF
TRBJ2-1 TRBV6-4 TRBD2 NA TGTGCCAGCAGCAGGACTAGCGGGACCGCATACGGTGAGCAGTTCTTC CASSRTSGTAYGEQFF
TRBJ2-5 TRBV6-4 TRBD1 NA TGTGCCAGCATTCTTGGGGACAGCTGCTTCGAGACCCAGTACTTC CASILGDSCFETQYF
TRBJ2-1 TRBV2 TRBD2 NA TGTGCCAGCAGTCGAGGGAGGGGCAATGAGCAGTTCTTC CASSRGRGNEQFF
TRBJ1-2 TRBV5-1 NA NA TGCGCCAGCAGTGGCAGGCGAGCTGGCTACACCTTC CASSGRRAGYTF
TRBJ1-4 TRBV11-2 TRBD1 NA TGTGCCAGCAGCTCATCTCCACAGGGGGCGGGGGAAAAACTGTTTTTT CASSSSPQGAGEKLFF
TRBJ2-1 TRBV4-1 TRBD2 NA TGCGCCAGCAGCCAAGAGGGACTAGCGGGGAGTAATGAGCAGTTCTTC CASSQEGLAGSNEQFF
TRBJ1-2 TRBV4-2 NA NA TGTGCCAGCAGCCATAACGACAGGAGAGCTTACTATGGCTACACCTTC CASSHNDRRAYYGYTF
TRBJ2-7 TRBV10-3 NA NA TGTGCCATCAGGTCTATCGGGACAAACCCCTGGGAGCAGTACTTC CAIRSIGTNPWEQYF
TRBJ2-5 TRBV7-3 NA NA TGTGCCAGCAGTCCACAGGGATTGCAAGAGACCCAGTACTTC CASSPQGLQETQYF
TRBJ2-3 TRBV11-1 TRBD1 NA TGTGCCAGCAGCACCCGGGACAGGGGTAGCACAGATACGCAGTATTTT CASSTRDRGSTDTQYF
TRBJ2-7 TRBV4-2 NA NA TGTGCCAGCAGCCAAGACTCAGGATTAACCTACGAGCAGTACTTC CASSQDSGLTYEQYF
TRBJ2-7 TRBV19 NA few TGTGCCAGTAGTATCCGGACGGGCCCCTACGAGCAGTACTTC CASSIRTGPYEQYF
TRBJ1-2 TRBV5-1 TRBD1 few TGCGCCAGCAGACGGGACAGCTATGGCTACACCTTC CASRRDSYGYTF
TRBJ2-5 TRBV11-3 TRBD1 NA TGTGCCAGCAGCTTAGAAACGACAGGGGCCCAGTACTTC CASSLETTGAQYF
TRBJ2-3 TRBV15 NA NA TGTGCCACCAGCAGAGGGACCACAGATACGCAGTATTTT CATSRGTTDTQYF